The 9 T cell receptor beta chains reported below all come from one sample, sequenced in a study of regulatory T cells in long-lasting Graves disease. As for time point: newly diagnosed GD, antithyroid drugs for less than 3 months. The TCR library used RNA extracted from PBMCs. Sequencing libraries for TCR beta were prepared with iRepertoire HTBI primers and Arm-PCR of CDR3 regions. TCRdb recomputed calls from the multiplex PCR reads with MiXCR, one row per CDR3 protein. The repertoire consists of about 350,000 distinct CDR3 sequences, with approximately 15% occurring once and the leading ten covering 25% to 30%. These sequences were also reported in another study, on T cells in Graves' hyperthyroidism and ophthalmopathy.

The sample in question was peripheral blood mononuclear cells (PBMCs), obtained at new diagnosis, from a patient treated with antithyroid drugs. These receptors came from a man aged 40-50 years with Graves disease.

V usage is TRBV9 and J usage is TRBJ2-3; D is unclear. Germline CDR1 SGDLS, CDR2 YYNGEE. Trimming took off 4 bases at V and 5 bases at J, with 17 bases between the two ends. This CDR3 comprises 15 residues. In DNA form, the CDR3 reads TGTGCCAGCAGCCCCGGTTCACCCCCCGGAGATACGCAGTATTTT. Its translation is CASSPGSPPGDTQYF.

In this sample, this clonotype turned up many times. CDR3 DNA sequence: TGCAGCGTCGAGAAGAACATCAACACTGAAGCTTTCTTT. Amino acid sequence: CSVEKNINTEAFF. This chain links TRBV29-1 with TRBJ1-1, with no clear D. The CDR3 is 13 amino acids. The V gene's germline CDR1 is SQVTM and CDR2 ANQGSEA. Trimming cost V 6 bases and J 2 bases, with 13 bases left between them.

The rearrangement links TRBV12-3 or TRBV12-4 to TRBJ2-3; D not resolved. CDR3 length equals 15 residues. Trimming removed 3 bases at V and 0 bases at J, with 10 bases between. CDR3 protein: CASSFSTESTDTQYF. As DNA, the CDR3 is TGTGCCAGCAGTTTCTCGACCGAGAGCACAGATACGCAGTATTTT.

This clonotype was observed a single time. V usage is TRBV4-3 and J usage is TRBJ2-1; D is unresolved. V was trimmed by 0 bases and J by 5 bases, leaving 8 bases between them. Germline V gives CDR1 LGHNA, CDR2 YSLEER. The CDR3 length is 14 residues. In DNA, the CDR3 is TGCGCCAGCAGCCAAGATCCGGAGAACAATGAGCAGTTCTTC. Encoded protein: CASSQDPENNEQFF.

This chain connects TRBV24-1 to TRBJ2-7, with 8 bases that match TRBD1. The CDR3 extends over 15 amino acids. Germline V gives CDR1 KGHDR, CDR2 SFDVKD. The J segment lost 4 bases and the V segment lost 4 bases, leaving 8 bases of the junction unmatched. CDR3 in amino acids: CATSDTGGGTYEQYF. The CDR3 coding sequence is TGTGCCACCAGTGACACAGGGGGTGGAACGTACGAGCAGTACTTC.

The chain joins TRBV28 to TRBJ2-3; D unresolved. Germline assignment: CDR1 MDHEN and CDR2 SYDVKM. The ends were cut back, 7 bases at V and 3 bases at J, with 20 bases in the middle. The CDR3 runs to 16 residues. CDR3 protein: CASIDVRDSRTDTQYF. The CDR3 DNA follows: TGTGCCAGCATCGACGTCCGCGACTCCCGAACAGATACGCAGTATTTT.

This clonotype has at least ten counts. This chain links TRBV11-3 with TRBJ2-1; TRBD2 might be the D (6 bases). The CDR3 sequence is 14 residues long. Trimming left V 0 bases short and J 4 bases short, with 7 bases between. Germline CDR1 and CDR2: SGHNT and YENEEA. CDR3 DNA: TGTGCCAGCAGCTTAGAGGGGGGTTACAATGAGCAGTTCTTC. The encoded protein is CASSLEGGYNEQFF.

Ten or more counts support this clonotype. V usage is TRBV6-1 and J usage is TRBJ1-5, with D uncertain. Trimming left V 2 bases short and J 4 bases short, with 15 bases between. The CDR3 consists of 16 residues. Germline-derived CDR1 and CDR2 are MNHNS and SASEGT. CDR3: CASSERVGSRNQPQHF. As DNA, the CDR3 is TGTGCCAGCAGTGAAAGGGTGGGGAGTAGGAATCAGCCCCAGCATTTT.

At least ten counts were recorded for this clonotype. This chain connects TRBV12-5 to TRBJ2-2, with D perhaps matching TRBD2 (5 bases). Trimming removed 4 bases from V and 4 bases from J, with 13 bases in between. Looked up from germline, CDR1 is LGHNT and CDR2 is FRNRAP. The CDR3 loop spans 15 amino acids. The CDR3 DNA is TGTGCTAGTGGTTCGGACTTTCGACGCACCGGGGAGCTGTTTTTT. This gives the protein CASGSDFRRTGELFF.